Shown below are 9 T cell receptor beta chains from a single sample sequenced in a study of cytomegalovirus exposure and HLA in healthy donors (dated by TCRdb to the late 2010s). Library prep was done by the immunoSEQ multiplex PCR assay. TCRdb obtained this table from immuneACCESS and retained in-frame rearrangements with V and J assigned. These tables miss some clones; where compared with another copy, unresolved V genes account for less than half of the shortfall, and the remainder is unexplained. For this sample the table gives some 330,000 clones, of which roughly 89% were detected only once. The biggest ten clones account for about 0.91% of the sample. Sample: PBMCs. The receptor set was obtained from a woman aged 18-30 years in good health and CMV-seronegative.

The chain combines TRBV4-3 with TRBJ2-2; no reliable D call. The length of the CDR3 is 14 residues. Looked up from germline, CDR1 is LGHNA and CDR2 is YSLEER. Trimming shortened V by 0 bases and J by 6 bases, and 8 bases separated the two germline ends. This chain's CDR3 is CASSQDHGPGELFF. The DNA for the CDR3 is TGCGCCAGCAGCCAAGACCATGGCCCCGGGGAGCTGTTTTTT.

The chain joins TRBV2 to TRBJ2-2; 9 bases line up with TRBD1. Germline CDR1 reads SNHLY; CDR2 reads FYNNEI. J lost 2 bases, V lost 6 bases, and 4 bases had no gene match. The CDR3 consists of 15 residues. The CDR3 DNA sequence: TGTGCCAGCAGCGGACAGGGGACAAACACCGGGGAGCTGTTTTTT. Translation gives CASSGQGTNTGELFF.

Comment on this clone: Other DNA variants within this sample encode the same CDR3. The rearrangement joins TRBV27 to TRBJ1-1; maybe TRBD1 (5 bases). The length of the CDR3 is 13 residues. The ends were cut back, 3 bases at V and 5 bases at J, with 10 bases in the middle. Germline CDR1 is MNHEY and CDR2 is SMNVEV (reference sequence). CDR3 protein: CASSFRGRTEAFF. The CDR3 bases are TGTGCCAGCAGTTTCCGGGGGAGGACTGAAGCTTTCTTT.

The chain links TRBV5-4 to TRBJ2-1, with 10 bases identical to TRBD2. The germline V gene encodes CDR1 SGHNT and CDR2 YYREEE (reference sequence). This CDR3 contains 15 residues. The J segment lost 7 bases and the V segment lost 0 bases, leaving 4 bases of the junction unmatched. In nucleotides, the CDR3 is TGTGCCAGCAGCTTGGCTAGCGGGAGTGGTAATGAGCAGTTCTTC. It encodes CASSLASGSGNEQFF.

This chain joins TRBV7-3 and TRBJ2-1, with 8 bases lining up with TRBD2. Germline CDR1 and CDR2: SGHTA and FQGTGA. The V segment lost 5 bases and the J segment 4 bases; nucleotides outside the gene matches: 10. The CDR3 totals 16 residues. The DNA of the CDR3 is TGTGCCAGCAGCCCGACCCCTAGCGGGCCTTACAATGAGCAGTTCTTC. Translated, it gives CASSPTPSGPYNEQFF.

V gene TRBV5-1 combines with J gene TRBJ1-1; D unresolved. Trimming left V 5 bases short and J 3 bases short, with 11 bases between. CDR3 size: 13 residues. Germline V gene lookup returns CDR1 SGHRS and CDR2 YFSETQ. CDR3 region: CASRGADYTEAFF. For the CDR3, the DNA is TGCGCCAGCAGGGGAGCAGACTACACTGAAGCTTTCTTT.

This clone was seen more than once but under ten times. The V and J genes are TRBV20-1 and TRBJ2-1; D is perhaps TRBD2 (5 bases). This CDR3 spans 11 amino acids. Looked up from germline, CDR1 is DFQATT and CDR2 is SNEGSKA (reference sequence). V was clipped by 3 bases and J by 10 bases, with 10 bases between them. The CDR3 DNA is TGCAGTGCTAGGGGTTGGAGGGAGCAGTTCTTC. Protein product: CSARGWREQFF.

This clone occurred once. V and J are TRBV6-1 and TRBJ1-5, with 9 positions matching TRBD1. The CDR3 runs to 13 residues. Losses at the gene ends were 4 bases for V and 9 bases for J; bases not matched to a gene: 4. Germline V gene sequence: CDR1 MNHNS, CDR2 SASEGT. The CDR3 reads CASSGQGGTPQHF. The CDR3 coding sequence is TGTGCCAGCAGTGGACAGGGGGGGACGCCCCAGCATTTT.

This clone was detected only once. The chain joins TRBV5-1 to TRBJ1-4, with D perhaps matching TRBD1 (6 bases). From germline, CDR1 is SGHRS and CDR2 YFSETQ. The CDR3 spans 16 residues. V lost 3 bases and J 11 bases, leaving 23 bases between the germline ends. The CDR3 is CASSSKDSISLGKLFF. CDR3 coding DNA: TGCGCCAGCAGCTCAAAGGACAGTATTTCCTTGGGGAAACTGTTTTTT.